Only a few counts were recorded for the clone carrying this TCR beta chain. Its antigen is currently unknown. Unique molecular identifiers featured in how the TCRbeta library was prepared. TCRdb ran MiXCR on the PCR reads and lists one entry per CDR3 protein. There are fewer than 150,000 distinct CDR3 sequences in the sample; 23% occur only once, and about 11% lies in the top ten. The data stem from a study of T-cell reconstitution after alpha-beta-depleted transplantation in children. Overall study results and limits: By one year post-transplant, T-cell counts and diversity largely arose from T cells that were newly produced. Reported findings indicate that, about two months after transplant, alpha-beta T cells came from several hundred expanded clones, which were derived from non-depleted graft cells.

The CDR3 runs to 14 residues. The V end was cut by 0 bases, the J end by 1 base, with 8 bases between. The V gene's germline CDR1 is SGDLS and CDR2 YYNGEE. The sequencing used PBMCs, mostly from graft donor cells, collected 180 days after TCRalphabeta/CD19-depleted stem cell transplant. This sequence originates from a male patient aged 2-15 years who had a stem cell transplant for chronic granulomatous disease, so the T cells may come from the graft donor. The rearrangement uses TRBV9 and TRBJ2-7; D gene unclear. CDR3 loop: CASSVVDGSYEQYF. The CDR3 region has the DNA TGTGCCAGCAGCGTAGTCGACGGTTCCTACGAGCAGTACTTC.